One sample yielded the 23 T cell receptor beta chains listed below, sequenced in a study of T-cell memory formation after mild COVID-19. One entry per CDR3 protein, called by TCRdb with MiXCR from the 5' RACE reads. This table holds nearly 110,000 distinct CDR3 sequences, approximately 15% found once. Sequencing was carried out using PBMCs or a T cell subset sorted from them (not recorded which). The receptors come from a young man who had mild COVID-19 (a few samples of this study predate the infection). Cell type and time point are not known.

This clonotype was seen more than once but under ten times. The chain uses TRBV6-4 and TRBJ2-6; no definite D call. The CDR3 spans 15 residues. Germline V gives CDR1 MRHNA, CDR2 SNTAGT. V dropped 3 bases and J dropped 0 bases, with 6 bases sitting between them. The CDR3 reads CASSEKSSGANVLTF. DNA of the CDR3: TGTGCCAGCAGTGAGAAAAGCTCTGGGGCCAACGTCCTGACTTTC.

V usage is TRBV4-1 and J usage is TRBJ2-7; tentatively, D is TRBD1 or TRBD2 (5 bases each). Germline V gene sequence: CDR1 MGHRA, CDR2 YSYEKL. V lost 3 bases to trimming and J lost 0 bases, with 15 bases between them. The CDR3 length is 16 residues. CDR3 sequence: CASSQAGTESSYEQYF. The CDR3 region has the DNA TGCGCCAGCAGCCAGGCCGGGACCGAAAGCTCCTACGAGCAGTACTTC.

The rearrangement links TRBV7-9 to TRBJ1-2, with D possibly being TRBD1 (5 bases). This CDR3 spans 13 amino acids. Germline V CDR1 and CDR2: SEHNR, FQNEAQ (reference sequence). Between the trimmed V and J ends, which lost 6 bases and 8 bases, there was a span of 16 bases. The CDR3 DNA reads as TGTGCCAGCAGTTCGTACACCTCAGGGGGCTACACCTTC. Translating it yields CASSSYTSGGYTF.

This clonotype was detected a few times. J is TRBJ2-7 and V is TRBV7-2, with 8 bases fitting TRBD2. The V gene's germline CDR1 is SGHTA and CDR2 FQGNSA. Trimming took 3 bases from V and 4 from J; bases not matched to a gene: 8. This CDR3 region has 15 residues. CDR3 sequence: CASSLASGGMYEQYF. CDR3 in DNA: TGTGCCAGCAGCTTGGCGAGCGGGGGCATGTACGAGCAGTACTTC. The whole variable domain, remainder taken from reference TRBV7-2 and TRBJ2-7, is GAGVSQSPSNKVTEKGKDVELRCDPISGHTALYWYRQSLGQGLEFLIYFQGNSAPDKSGLPSDRFSAERTGGSVSTLTIQRTQQEDSAVYLCASSLASGGMYEQYFGPGTRLTVT.

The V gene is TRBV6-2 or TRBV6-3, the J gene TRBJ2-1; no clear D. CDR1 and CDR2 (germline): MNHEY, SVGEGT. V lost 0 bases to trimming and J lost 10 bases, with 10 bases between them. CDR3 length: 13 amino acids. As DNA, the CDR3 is TGTGCCAGCAGTTACTCCCTTCGACGAGAGCAGTTCTTC. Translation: CASSYSLRREQFF.

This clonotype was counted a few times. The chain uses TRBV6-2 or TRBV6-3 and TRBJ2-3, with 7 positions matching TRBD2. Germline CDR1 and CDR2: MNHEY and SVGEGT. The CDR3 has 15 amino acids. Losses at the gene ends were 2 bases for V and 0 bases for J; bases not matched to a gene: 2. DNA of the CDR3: TGTGCCAGCAGTTACGCGGGGGTGAGCACAGATACGCAGTATTTT. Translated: CASSYAGVSTDTQYF.

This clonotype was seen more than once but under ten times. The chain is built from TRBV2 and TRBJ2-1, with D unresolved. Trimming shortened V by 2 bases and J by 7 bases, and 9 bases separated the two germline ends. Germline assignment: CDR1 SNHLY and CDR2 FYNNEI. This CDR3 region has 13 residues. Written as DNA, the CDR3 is TGTGCCAGCAGTGAACGAAATGCGAATGAGCAGTTCTTC. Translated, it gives CASSERNANEQFF.

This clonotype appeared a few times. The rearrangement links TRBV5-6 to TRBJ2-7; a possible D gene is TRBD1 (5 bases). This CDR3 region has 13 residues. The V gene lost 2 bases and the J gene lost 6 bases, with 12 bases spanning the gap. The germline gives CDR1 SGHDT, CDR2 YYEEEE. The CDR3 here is CASSFGHPSEQYF. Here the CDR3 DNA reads TGTGCCAGCAGCTTCGGACACCCCTCCGAGCAGTACTTC.

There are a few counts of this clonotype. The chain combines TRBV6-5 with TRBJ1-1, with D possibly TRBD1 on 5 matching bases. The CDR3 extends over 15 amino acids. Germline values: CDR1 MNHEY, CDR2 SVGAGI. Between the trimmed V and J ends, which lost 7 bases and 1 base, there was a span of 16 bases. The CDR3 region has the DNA TGTGCCAGCATGTGGGACCCGGACCGGAACACTGAAGCTTTCTTT. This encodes CASMWDPDRNTEAFF.

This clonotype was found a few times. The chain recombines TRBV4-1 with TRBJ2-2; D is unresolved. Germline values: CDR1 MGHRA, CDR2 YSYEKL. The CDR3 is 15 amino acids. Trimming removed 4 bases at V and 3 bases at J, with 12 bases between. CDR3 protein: CASSPVDGYTGELFF. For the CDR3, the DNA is TGCGCCAGCAGCCCGGTTGACGGCTACACCGGGGAGCTGTTTTTT.

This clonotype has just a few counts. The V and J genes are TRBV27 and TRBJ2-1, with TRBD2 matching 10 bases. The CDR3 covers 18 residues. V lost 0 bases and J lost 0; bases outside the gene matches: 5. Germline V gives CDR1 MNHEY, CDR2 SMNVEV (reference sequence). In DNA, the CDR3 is TGTGCCAGCAGTTTATCGCCTAGCGGGGGACTCTCCTACAATGAGCAGTTCTTC. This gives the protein CASSLSPSGGLSYNEQFF.

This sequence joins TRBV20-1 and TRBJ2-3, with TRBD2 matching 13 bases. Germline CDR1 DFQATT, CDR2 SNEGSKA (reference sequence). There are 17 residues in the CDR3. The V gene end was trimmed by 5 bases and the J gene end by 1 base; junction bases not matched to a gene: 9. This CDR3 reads CSARGWTSGGGTDTQYF. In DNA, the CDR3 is TGCAGTGCTCGAGGATGGACTAGCGGGGGTGGCACAGATACGCAGTATTTT.

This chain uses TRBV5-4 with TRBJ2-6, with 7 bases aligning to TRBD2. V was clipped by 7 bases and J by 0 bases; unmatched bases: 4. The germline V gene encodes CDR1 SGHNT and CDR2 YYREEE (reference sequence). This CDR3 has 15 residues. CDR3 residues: CASGRGPSGANVLTF. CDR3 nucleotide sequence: TGTGCCAGCGGGAGGGGCCCCTCTGGGGCCAACGTCCTGACTTTC. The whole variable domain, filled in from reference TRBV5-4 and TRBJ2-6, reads ETGVTQSPTHLIKTRGQQVTLRCSSQSGHNTVSWYQQALGQGPQFIFQYYREEENGRGNFPPRFSGLQFPNYSSELNVNALELDDSALYLCASGRGPSGANVLTFGAGSRLTVL.

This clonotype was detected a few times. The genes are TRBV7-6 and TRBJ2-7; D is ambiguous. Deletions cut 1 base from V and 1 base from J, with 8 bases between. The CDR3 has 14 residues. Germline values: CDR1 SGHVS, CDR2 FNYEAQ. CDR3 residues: CASSLDAVSYEQYV. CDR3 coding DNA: TGTGCCAGCAGCTTAGATGCAGTTTCCTACGAGCAGTACGTC.

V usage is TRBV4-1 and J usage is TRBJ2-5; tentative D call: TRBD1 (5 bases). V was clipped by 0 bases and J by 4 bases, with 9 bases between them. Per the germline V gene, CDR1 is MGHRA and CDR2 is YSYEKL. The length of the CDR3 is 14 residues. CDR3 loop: CASSQDQGRETQYF. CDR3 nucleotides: TGCGCCAGCAGCCAAGATCAGGGCCGAGAGACCCAGTACTTC.

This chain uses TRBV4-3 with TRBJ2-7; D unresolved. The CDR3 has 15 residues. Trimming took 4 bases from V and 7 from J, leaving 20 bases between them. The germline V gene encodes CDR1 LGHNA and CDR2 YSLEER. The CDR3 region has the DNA TGCGCCAGCAGCCCCAGAGCTTGGCAGGCGGAGGAGCAGTACTTC. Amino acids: CASSPRAWQAEEQYF.

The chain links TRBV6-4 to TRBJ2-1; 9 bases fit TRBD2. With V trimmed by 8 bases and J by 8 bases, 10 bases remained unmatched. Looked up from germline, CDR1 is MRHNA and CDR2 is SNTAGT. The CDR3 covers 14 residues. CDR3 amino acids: CASGRGGDVHEQFF. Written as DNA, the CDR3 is TGTGCCAGCGGGCGGGGGGGCGATGTCCATGAGCAGTTCTTC.

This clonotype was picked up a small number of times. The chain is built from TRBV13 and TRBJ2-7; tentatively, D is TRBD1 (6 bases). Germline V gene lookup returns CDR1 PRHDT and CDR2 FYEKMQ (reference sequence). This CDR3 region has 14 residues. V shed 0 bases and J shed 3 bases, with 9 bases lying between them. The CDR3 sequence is CASSLGTGFYEQYF. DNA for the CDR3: TGTGCCAGCAGCTTAGGGACAGGATTCTACGAGCAGTACTTC.

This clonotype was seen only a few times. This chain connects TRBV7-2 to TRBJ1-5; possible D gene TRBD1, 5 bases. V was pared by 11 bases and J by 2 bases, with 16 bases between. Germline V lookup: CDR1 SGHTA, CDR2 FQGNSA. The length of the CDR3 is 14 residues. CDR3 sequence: CASIWGVGNQPQHF. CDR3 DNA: TGTGCCTCGATCTGGGGGGTAGGCAATCAGCCCCAGCATTTT.

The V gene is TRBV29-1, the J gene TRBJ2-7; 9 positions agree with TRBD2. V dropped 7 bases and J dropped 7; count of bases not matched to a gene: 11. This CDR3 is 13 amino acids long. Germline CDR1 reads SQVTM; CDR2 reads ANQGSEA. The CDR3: CSAMTSGGEEQYF. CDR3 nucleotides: TGCAGCGCCATGACTAGCGGAGGAGAAGAGCAGTACTTC.

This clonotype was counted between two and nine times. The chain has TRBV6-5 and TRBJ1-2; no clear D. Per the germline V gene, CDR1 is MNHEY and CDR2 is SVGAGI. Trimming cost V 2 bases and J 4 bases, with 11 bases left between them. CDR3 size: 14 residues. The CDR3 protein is CASSYRPRAYGYTF. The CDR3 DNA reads TGTGCCAGCAGTTACCGTCCCCGCGCCTATGGCTACACCTTC.

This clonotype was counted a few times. CDR3 sequence reads: CASSYSGGGSDTQYF. In nucleotides, the CDR3 is TGTGCCAGCAGTTACTCGGGCGGGGGCTCAGATACGCAGTATTTT. V is TRBV6-5 and J is TRBJ2-3, with TRBD2 as a possible D gene (7 bases). The V and J ends lost 0 bases and 4 bases respectively, with 11 bases between them. This CDR3 contains 15 residues. The germline CDR1 and CDR2 sequences are MNHEY and SVGAGI.

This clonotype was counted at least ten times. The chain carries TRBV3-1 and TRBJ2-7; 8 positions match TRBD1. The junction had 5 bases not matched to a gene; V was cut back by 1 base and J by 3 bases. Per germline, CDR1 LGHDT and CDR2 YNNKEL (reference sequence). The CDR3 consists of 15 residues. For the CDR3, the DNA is TGTGCCAGCAGCCAAGGGACGACAGGGGTCTACGAGCAGTACGTC. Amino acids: CASSQGTTGVYEQYV.